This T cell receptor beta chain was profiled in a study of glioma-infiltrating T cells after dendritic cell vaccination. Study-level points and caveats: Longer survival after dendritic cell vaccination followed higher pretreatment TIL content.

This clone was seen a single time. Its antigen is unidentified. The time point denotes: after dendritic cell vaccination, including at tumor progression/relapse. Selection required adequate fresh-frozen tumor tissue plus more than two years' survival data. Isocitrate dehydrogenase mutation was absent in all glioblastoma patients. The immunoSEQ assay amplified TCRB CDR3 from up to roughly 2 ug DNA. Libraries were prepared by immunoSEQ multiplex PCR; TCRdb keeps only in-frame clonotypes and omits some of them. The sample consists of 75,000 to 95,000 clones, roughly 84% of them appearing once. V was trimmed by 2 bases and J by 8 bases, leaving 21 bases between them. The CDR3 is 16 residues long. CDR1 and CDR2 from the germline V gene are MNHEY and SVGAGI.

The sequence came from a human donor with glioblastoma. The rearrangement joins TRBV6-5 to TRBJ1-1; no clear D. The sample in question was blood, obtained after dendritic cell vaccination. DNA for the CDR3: TGTGCCAGCAGTTACCCCGCGAGCGGGGTTGATCGGGAAGCTTTCTTT. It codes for CASSYPASGVDREAFF.